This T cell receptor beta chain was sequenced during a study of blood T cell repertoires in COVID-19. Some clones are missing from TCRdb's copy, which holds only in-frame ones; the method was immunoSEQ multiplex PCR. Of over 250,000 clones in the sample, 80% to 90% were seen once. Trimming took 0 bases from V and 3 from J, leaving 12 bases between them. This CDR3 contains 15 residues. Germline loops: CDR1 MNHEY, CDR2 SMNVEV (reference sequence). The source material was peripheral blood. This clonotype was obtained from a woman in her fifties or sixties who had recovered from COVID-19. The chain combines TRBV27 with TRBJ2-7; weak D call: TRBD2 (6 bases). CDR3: CASSLSGGGGYEQYF. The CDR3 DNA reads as TGTGCCAGCAGTTTATCTGGTGGGGGAGGCTACGAGCAGTACTTC.